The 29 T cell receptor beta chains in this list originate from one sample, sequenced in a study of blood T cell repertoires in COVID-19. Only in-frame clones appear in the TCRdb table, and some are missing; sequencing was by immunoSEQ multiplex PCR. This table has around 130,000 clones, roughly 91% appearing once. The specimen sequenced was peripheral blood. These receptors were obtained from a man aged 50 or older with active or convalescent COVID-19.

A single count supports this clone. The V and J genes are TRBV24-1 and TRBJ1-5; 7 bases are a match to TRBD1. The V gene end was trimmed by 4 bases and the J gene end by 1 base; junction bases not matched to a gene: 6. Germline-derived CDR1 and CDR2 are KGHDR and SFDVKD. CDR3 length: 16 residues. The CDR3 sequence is CATSEGGRGSNQPQHF. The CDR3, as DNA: TGTGCCACCAGTGAGGGGGGCAGGGGGAGCAATCAGCCCCAGCATTTT.

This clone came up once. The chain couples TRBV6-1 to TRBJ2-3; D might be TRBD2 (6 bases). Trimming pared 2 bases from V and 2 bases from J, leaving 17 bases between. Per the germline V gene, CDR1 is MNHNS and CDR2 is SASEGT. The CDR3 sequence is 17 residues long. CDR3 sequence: CASSEFSISGYTDTQYF. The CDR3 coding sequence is TGTGCCAGCAGTGAATTCTCCATTAGCGGATACACAGATACGCAGTATTTT.

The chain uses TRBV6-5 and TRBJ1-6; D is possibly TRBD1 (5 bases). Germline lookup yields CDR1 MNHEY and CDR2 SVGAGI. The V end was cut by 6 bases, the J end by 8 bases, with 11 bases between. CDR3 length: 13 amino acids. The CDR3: CASSPAGYSPLHF. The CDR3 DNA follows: TGTGCCAGCAGCCCCGCAGGGTATTCACCCCTCCACTTT.

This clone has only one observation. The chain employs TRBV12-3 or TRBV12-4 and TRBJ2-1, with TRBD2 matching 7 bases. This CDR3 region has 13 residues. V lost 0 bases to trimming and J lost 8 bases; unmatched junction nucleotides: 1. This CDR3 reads CASSLARGDEQFF. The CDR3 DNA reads TGTGCCAGCAGTTTAGCACGGGGGGATGAGCAGTTCTTC.

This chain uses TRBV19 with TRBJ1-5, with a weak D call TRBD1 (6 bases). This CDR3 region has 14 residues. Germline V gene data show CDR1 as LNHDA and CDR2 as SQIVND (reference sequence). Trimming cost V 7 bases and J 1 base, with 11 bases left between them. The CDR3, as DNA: TGTGCCAGTACCCCGGGACAAAGCAATCAGCCCCAGCATTTT. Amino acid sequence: CASTPGQSNQPQHF.

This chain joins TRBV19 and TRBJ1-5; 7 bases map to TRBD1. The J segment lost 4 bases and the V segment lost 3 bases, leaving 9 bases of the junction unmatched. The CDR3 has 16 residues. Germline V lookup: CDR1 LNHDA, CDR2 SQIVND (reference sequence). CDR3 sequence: CASSITAGGYNQPQHF. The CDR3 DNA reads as TGTGCCAGTAGTATTACCGCAGGGGGTTATAATCAGCCCCAGCATTTT. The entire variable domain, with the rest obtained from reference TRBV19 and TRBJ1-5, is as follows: DGGITQSPKYLFRKEGQNVTLSCEQNLNHDAMYWYRQDPGQGLRLIYYSQIVNDFQKGDIAEGYSVSREKKESFPLTVTSAQKNPTAFYLCASSITAGGYNQPQHFGDGTRLSIL.

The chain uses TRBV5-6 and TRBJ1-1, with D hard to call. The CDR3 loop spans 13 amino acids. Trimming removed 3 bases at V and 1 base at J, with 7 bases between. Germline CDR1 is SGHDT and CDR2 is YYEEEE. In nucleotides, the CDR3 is TGTGCCAGCAGCTCGCCTAGGAACACTGAAGCTTTCTTT. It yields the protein CASSSPRNTEAFF. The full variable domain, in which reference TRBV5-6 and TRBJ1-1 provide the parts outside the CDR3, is DAGVTQSPTHLIKTRGQQVTLRCSPKSGHDTVSWYQQALGQGPQFIFQYYEEEERQRGNFPDRFSGHQFPNYSSELNVNALLLGDSALYLCASSSPRNTEAFFGQGTRLTVV.

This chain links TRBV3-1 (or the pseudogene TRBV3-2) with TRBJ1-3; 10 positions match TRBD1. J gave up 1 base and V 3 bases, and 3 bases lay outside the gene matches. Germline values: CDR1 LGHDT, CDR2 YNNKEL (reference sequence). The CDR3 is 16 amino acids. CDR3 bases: TGTGCCAGCAGCCAGGGGACAGGGGTTTCTGGAAACACCATATATTTT. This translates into CASSQGTGVSGNTIYF.

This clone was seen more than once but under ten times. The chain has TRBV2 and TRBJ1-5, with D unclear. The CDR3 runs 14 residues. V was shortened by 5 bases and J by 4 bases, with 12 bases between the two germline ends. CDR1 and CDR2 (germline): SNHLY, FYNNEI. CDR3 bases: TGTGCCAGCAGTCAGACTCGGATGAATCAGCCCCAGCATTTT. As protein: CASSQTRMNQPQHF.

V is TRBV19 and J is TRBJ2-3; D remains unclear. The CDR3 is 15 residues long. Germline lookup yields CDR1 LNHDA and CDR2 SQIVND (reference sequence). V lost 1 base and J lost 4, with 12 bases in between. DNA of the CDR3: TGTGCCAGTAGTATAGGGGCGACGAAGGCAGATACGCAGTATTTT. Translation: CASSIGATKADTQYF.

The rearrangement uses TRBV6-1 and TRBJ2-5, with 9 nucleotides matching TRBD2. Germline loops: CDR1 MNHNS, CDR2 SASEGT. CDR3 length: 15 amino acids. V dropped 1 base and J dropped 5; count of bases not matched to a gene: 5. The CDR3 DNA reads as TGTGCCAGCAGTGAAGTAGCGGGGGTGGTTGAGACCCAGTACTTC. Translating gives CASSEVAGVVETQYF.

The CDR3 protein is CASRKWTSGIIGDTQYF. The CDR3 DNA follows: TGCGCCAGCAGGAAGTGGACTAGCGGGATCATCGGGGATACGCAGTATTTT. The gene calls are TRBV4-1 and TRBJ2-3, with 12 bases identical to TRBD2. The CDR3 is 17 residues long. V lost 6 bases and J lost 6; bases outside the gene matches: 13. CDR1 and CDR2 from the germline V gene are MGHRA and YSYEKL.

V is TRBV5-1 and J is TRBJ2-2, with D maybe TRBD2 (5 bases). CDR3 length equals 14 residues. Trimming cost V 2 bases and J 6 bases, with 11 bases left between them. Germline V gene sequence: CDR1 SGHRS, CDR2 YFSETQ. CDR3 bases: TGCGCCAGCAGCTTAGACTACCCTTCCGGGGAGCTGTTTTTT. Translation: CASSLDYPSGELFF.

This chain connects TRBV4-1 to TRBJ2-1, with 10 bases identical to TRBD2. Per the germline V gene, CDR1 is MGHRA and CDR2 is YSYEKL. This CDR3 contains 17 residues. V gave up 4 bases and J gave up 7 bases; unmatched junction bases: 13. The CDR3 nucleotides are TGCGCCAGCAGCCCGCGGGCCAGCGGGAGGGCCAGGAATGAGCAGTTCTTC. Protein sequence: CASSPRASGRARNEQFF.

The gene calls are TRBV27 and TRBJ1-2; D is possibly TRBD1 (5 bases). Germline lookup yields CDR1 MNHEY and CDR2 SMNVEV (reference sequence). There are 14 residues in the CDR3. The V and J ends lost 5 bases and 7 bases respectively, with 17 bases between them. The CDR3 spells CASSPSGGGSGYTF. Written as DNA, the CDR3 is TGTGCCAGCAGTCCCTCTGGCGGGGGTAGTGGCTACACCTTC.

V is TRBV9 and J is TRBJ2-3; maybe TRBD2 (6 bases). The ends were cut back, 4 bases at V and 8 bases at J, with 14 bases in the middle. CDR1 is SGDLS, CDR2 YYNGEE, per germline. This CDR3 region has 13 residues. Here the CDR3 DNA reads TGTGCCAGCAGCTCACCCCCCGGGAGTACGCAGTATTTT. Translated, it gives CASSSPPGSTQYF.

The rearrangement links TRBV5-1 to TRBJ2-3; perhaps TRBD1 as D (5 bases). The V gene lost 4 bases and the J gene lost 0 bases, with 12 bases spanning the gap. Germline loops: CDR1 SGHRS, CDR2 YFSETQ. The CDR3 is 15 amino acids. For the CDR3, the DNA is TGCGCCAGCAGCCCCCTGGGGCCGAGCACAGATACGCAGTATTTT. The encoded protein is CASSPLGPSTDTQYF.

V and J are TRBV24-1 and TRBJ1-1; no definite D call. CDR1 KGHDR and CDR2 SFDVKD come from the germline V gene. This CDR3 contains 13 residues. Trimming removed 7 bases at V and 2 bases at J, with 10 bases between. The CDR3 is CATRLSVNTEAFF. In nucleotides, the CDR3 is TGTGCCACCAGGTTGAGTGTTAACACTGAAGCTTTCTTT.

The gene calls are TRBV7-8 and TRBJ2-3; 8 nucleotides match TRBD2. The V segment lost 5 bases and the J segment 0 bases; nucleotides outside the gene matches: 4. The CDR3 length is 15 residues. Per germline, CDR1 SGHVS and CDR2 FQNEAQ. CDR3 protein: CASSILAASTDTQYF. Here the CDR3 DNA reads TGTGCCAGCAGCATACTAGCGGCTAGCACAGATACGCAGTATTTT. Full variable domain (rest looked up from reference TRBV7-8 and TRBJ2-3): GAGVSQSPRYKVAKRGQDVALRCDPISGHVSLFWYQQALGQGPEFLTYFQNEAQLDKSGLPSDRFFAERPEGSVSTLKIQRTQQEDSAVYLCASSILAASTDTQYFGPGTRLTVL.

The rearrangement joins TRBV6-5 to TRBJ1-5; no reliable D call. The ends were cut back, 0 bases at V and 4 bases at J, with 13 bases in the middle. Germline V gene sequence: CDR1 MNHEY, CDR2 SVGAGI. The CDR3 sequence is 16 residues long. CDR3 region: CASSYSVLRGNQPQHF. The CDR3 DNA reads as TGTGCCAGCAGTTACTCCGTTCTGCGGGGAAATCAGCCCCAGCATTTT.

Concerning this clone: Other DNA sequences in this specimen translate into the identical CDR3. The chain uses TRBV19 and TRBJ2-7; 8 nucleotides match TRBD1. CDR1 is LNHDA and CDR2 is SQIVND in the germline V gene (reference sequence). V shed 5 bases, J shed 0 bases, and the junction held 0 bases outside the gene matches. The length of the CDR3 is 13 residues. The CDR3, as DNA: TGTGCCAGTAGTGACAGGGGCTCCTACGAGCAGTACTTC. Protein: CASSDRGSYEQYF.

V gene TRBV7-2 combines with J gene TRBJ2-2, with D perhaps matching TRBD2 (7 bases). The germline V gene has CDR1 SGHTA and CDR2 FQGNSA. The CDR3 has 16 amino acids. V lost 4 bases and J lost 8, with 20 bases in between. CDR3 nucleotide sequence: TGTGCCAGCAGCTCCCCCTGGGGGGGGGCTAGGGGGGAGCTGTTTTTT. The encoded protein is CASSSPWGGARGELFF.

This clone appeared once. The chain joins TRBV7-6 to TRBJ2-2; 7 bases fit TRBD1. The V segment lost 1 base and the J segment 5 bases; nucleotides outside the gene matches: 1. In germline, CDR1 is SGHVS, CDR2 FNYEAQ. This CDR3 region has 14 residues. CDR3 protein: CASSLVRGTGELFF. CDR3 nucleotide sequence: TGTGCCAGCAGCTTAGTCAGGGGGACCGGGGAGCTGTTTTTT.

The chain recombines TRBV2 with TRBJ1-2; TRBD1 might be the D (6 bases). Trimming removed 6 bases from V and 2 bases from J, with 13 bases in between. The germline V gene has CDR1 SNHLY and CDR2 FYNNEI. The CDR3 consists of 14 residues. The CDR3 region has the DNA TGTGCCAGCAGGGCGGACAGAAACAACTATGGCTACACCTTC. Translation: CASRADRNNYGYTF.

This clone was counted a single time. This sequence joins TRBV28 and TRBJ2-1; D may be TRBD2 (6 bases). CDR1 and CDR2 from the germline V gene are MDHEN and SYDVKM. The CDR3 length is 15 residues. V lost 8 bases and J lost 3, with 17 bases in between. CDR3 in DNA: TGTGCCAGCCACGATACGGGAGCCGACTACAATGAGCAGTTCTTC. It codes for CASHDTGADYNEQFF.

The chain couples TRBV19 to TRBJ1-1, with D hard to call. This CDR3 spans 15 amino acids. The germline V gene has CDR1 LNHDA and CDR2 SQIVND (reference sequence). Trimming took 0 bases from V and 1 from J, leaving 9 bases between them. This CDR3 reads CASSIDPGQNTEAFF. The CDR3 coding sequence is TGTGCCAGTAGTATAGATCCAGGCCAGAACACTGAAGCTTTCTTT.

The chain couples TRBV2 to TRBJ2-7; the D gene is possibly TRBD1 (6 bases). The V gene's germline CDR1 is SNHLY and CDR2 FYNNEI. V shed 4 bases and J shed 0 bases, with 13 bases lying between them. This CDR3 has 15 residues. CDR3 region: CASSASQGSSYEQYF. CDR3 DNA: TGTGCCAGCAGTGCTTCACAGGGAAGCTCCTACGAGCAGTACTTC.

CDR3 nucleotide sequence: TGTGCCAGCAGCTTGTCTAAGCGGGGGGTTTTTGAGCAGTTCTTC. Translating it yields CASSLSKRGVFEQFF. The rearrangement links TRBV5-4 to TRBJ2-1; TRBD2 aligns across 9 bases. V shed 1 base and J 9 bases; nucleotides not matched to a gene: 8. The CDR3 has 15 amino acids. Per the germline V gene, CDR1 is SGHNT and CDR2 is YYREEE (reference sequence).

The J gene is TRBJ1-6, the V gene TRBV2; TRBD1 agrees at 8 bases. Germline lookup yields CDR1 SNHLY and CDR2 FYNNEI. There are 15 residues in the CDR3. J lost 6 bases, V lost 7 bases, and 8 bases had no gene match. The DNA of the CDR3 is TGTGCCAGCACTAAACAGGGGGTACCTAATTCACCCCTCCACTTT. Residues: CASTKQGVPNSPLHF.